What follows are 18 T cell receptor beta chains derived from one specimen sequenced in a study of cytomegalovirus exposure and HLA in healthy donors. The PCR used 60 Vbeta and 13 Jbeta primers. Repertoires were generated with immunoSEQ multiplex PCR, while TCRdb's copy carries only in-frame clones and drops some. The sample has 200,000 or so clones. The specimen sequenced was PBMCs. The receptors derive from a girl aged 2 to 9 in good health and CMV-seropositive.

This chain uses TRBV10-3 with TRBJ2-1; 9 bases fit TRBD2. Germline V gene data show CDR1 as ENHRY and CDR2 as SYGVKD. The trim removed 2 bases at V and 5 bases at J, leaving 10 bases unmatched. The length of the CDR3 is 17 residues. CDR3 region: CAISEGPLTSGNNEQFF. The CDR3 bases are TGTGCCATCAGTGAGGGCCCTTTGACTAGCGGAAACAATGAGCAGTTCTTC.

The chain is built from TRBV6-1 and TRBJ2-5; 10 nucleotides align to TRBD2. Germline V CDR1 and CDR2: MNHNS, SASEGT. V gave up 1 base and J gave up 5 bases; unmatched junction bases: 10. The CDR3 runs to 17 residues. The CDR3 DNA reads TGTGCCAGCAGTGAAGGACCCCCTAGCGGGAGACGGGAGACCCAGTACTTC. It translates to CASSEGPPSGRRETQYF.

The chain employs TRBV19 and TRBJ2-5; the D gene is possibly TRBD1 (6 bases). Between the trimmed V and J ends, which lost 8 bases and 4 bases, there was a span of 14 bases. CDR1 is LNHDA, CDR2 SQIVND, per germline (reference sequence). The CDR3 extends over 13 amino acids. The CDR3 spells CASGSGRGETQYF. The CDR3 DNA reads TGTGCCAGTGGTTCGGGCAGGGGAGAGACCCAGTACTTC.

This rearrangement joins TRBV15 to TRBJ2-2; perhaps TRBD1 as D (6 bases). The CDR3 is 17 residues long. Germline V gene data show CDR1 as LNHNV and CDR2 as YYDKDF (reference sequence). V lost 1 base, J lost 0 bases, and 12 bases lay in between. CDR3 in amino acids: CATSRALDSSNTGELFF. DNA for the CDR3: TGTGCCACCAGCAGAGCCCTGGACAGCTCGAACACCGGGGAGCTGTTTTTT.

The genes are TRBV7-2 and TRBJ1-2, with D perhaps TRBD1 (5 bases). The CDR3 loop spans 18 amino acids. Germline CDR1 SGHTA, CDR2 FQGNSA. The ends were cut back, 1 base at V and 7 bases at J, with 25 bases in the middle. The CDR3 here is CASSLDPETASRLFGYTF. The CDR3 nucleotides read TGTGCCAGCAGCTTAGACCCGGAGACAGCCTCAAGGTTGTTTGGCTACACCTTC.

This chain connects TRBV11-2 to TRBJ1-1; D is perhaps TRBD1 (6 bases). The CDR3 is 15 amino acids. The V gene's germline CDR1 is SGHAT and CDR2 FQNNGV. Trimming took off 2 bases at V and 3 bases at J, with 13 bases between the two ends. The CDR3 loop reads CASSLRPGHHTEAFF. The CDR3 DNA follows: TGTGCCAGCAGCTTACGACCGGGACACCACACTGAAGCTTTCTTT.

J is TRBJ2-1 and V is TRBV5-6, with a tentative D call TRBD2 (5 bases). CDR1 is SGHDT and CDR2 is YYEEEE in the germline V gene. CDR3 length: 15 residues. Trimming pared 4 bases from V and 2 bases from J, leaving 13 bases between. CDR3 coding DNA: TGTGCCAGCAGCCGGGCCGGGATCGCCTACAATGAGCAGTTCTTC. The encoded protein is CASSRAGIAYNEQFF.

The rearrangement links TRBV6-1 to TRBJ1-2; 8 bases are shared with TRBD1. The junction had 7 bases not matched to a gene; V was cut back by 2 bases and J by 5 bases. Germline CDR1 reads MNHNS; CDR2 reads SASEGT. The length of the CDR3 is 15 residues. CDR3 in amino acids: CASSEQGATYYGYTF. CDR3 bases: TGTGCCAGCAGTGAACAGGGGGCGACTTATTATGGCTACACCTTC.

The gene calls are TRBV9 and TRBJ1-1; possible D gene TRBD1, 5 bases. CDR3 length: 13 amino acids. Germline values: CDR1 SGDLS, CDR2 YYNGEE. Deletions cut 3 bases from V and 0 bases from J, with 6 bases between. The CDR3 DNA reads as TGTGCCAGCAGCGGACAGATGAACACTGAAGCTTTCTTT. Translated: CASSGQMNTEAFF.

CDR3 in DNA: TGTGCCAGCAGTGAAATCAACCGACAAAATACGCAGTATTTT. This gives the protein CASSEINRQNTQYF. The V call is TRBV2, the J call TRBJ2-3; D unclear. Deletions cut 2 bases from V and 7 bases from J, with 13 bases between. The CDR3 has 14 residues. Germline V gene lookup returns CDR1 SNHLY and CDR2 FYNNEI.

The chain carries TRBV25-1 and TRBJ1-3; D possibly corresponds to TRBD1 (6 bases). Germline V lookup: CDR1 MGHDK, CDR2 SYGVNS. V was shortened by 4 bases and J by 0 bases, with 13 bases between the two germline ends. The CDR3 totals 16 residues. CDR3 amino acids: CASSGPQGHSGNTIYF. DNA for the CDR3: TGTGCCAGCAGTGGTCCACAGGGTCACTCTGGAAACACCATATATTTT.

The chain combines TRBV7-3 with TRBJ1-1; maybe TRBD1 (6 bases). V was shortened by 5 bases and J by 7 bases, with 20 bases between the two germline ends. The CDR3 extends over 15 amino acids. Germline CDR1 is SGHTA and CDR2 is FQGTGA. The CDR3 loop is CASSPTAGALFEAFF. In DNA, the CDR3 is TGTGCCAGCAGCCCCACCGCAGGGGCGCTTTTTGAAGCTTTCTTT.

The rearrangement joins TRBV6-5 to TRBJ2-7; possible D gene TRBD1, 6 bases. This CDR3 comprises 15 residues. Per germline, CDR1 MNHEY and CDR2 SVGAGI. V was shortened by 6 bases and J by 0 bases, with 15 bases between the two germline ends. The CDR3 spells CASSPRLRGSYEQYF. The CDR3 region has the DNA TGTGCCAGCAGCCCCCGTCTCAGGGGCTCCTACGAGCAGTACTTC.

The CDR3 loop is CASSPRGISGSSYNEQFF. CDR3 bases: TGTGCCAGCAGCCCTCGCGGGATTAGCGGGAGCTCCTACAATGAGCAGTTCTTC. This chain joins TRBV5-4 and TRBJ2-1, with TRBD2 matching over 9 bases. The CDR3 loop spans 18 amino acids. The trim removed 4 bases at V and 0 bases at J, leaving 11 bases unmatched. The germline V gene encodes CDR1 SGHNT and CDR2 YYREEE (reference sequence).

The chain links TRBV28 to TRBJ1-3; D is ambiguous. The CDR3 has 13 amino acids. V lost 6 bases and J 7 bases, leaving 13 bases between the germline ends. The germline V gene has CDR1 MDHEN and CDR2 SYDVKM. CDR3 DNA: TGTGCCAGCAGCCCTCAAGGAGTCAACACCATATATTTT. It encodes CASSPQGVNTIYF.

The chain combines TRBV2 with TRBJ2-1; maybe TRBD2 (5 bases). Trimming cost V 5 bases and J 0 bases, with 11 bases left between them. From germline, CDR1 is SNHLY and CDR2 FYNNEI. The CDR3 contains 15 residues. In DNA form, the CDR3 reads TGTGCCAGCAGTCCCAGCGGCAGCTCCTACAATGAGCAGTTCTTC. Encoded protein: CASSPSGSSYNEQFF.

The chain has TRBV5-1 and TRBJ2-2; possible D gene TRBD1, 6 bases. The CDR3 consists of 14 residues. Trimming took 4 bases from V and 8 from J, leaving 15 bases between them. Germline-derived CDR1 and CDR2 are SGHRS and YFSETQ. The CDR3 bases are TGCGCCAGCAGCCTAGGGGGTTCAGCGGGGGAGCTGTTTTTT. It translates to CASSLGGSAGELFF.

CDR3 amino acids: CATSSGSAYNEQFF. As DNA, the CDR3 is TGCGCCACTTCTAGCGGGAGTGCCTACAATGAGCAGTTCTTC. The chain links TRBV10-1 to TRBJ2-1; 10 bases align to TRBD2. The CDR3 runs 14 residues. Germline V gene lookup returns CDR1 WNHNN and CDR2 SYGVQD (reference sequence). J gave up 2 bases and V 10 bases, and 5 bases lay outside the gene matches.